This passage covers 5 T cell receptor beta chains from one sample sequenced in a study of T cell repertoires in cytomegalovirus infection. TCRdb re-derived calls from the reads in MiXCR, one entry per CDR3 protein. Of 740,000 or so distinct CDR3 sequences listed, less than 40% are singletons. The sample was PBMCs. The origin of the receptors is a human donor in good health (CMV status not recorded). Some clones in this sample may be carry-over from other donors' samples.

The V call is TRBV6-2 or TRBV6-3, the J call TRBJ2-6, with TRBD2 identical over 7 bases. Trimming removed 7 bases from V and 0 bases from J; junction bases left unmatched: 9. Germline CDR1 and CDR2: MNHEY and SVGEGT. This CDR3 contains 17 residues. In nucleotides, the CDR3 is TGTGCCAGCATCTACGGGAGGACTCTCTCTGGGGCCAACGTCCTGACTTTC. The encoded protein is CASIYGRTLSGANVLTF.

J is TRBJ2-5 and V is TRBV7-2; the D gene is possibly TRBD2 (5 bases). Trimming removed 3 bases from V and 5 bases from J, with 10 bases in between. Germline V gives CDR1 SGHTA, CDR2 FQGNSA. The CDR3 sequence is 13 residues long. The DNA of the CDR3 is TGTGCCAGCAGCTTCGGACTCGGGGAGACCCAGTACTTC. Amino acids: CASSFGLGETQYF.

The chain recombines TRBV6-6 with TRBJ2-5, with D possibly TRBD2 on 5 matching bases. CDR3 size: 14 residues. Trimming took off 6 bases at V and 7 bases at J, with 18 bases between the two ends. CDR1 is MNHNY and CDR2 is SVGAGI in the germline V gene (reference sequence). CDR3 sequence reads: CASRGGPLEGTQYF. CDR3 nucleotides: TGTGCCAGCAGGGGCGGGCCCTTAGAAGGGACCCAGTACTTC.

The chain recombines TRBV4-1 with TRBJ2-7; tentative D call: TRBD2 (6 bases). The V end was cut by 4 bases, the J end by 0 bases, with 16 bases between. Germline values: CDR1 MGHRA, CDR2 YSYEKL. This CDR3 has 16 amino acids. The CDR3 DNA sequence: TGCGCCAGCAGCCCGACGGGGCTAGCGAGCTCCTACGAGCAGTACTTC. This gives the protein CASSPTGLASSYEQYF.

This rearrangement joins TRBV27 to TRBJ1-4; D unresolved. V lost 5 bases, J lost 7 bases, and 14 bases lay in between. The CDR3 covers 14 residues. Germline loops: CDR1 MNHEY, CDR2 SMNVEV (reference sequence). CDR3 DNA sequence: TGTGCCAGCAGTCGAGTAGGGCTAGGTGAAAAACTGTTTTTT. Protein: CASSRVGLGEKLFF.